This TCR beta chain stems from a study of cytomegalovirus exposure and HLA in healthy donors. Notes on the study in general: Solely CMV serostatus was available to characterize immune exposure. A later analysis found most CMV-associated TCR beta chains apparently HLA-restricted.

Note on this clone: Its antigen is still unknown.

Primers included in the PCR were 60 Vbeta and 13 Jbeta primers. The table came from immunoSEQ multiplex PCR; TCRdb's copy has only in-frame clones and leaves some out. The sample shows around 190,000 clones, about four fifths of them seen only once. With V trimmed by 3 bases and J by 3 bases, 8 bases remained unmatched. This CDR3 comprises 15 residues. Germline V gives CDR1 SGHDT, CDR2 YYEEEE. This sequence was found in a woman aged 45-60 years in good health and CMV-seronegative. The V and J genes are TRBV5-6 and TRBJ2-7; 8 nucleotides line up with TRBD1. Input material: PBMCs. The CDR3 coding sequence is TGTGCCAGCAGCTCGTCGGACAGGGTATTCTACGAGCAGTACTTC. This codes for CASSSSDRVFYEQYF.